This T cell receptor (beta chain) was documented in a study of cytomegalovirus exposure and HLA in healthy donors. Only in-frame clones appear in the TCRdb table, and some are missing; sequencing was by immunoSEQ multiplex PCR. The sample carries under 300,000 clones, approximately 83% recorded once. V was clipped by 3 bases and J by 2 bases, with 11 bases between them. CDR1 is MGHRA and CDR2 is YSYEKL in the germline V gene. The CDR3 is 14 residues long. The origin of this receptor is a woman in her twenties or thirties in good health and CMV-seropositive. The V and J genes are TRBV4-1 and TRBJ2-7; tentative D call: TRBD2 (6 bases). Sequenced sample: PBMCs. The CDR3 region has the DNA TGCGCCAGCAGCCAGCGGGACGGTACCTACGAGCAGTACTTC. It encodes CASSQRDGTYEQYF.